This T cell receptor beta chain was sequenced in a study of T cell responses to AZD1222 COVID-19 vaccine. Across the whole study: Researchers grouped second doses given at about 4 or about 12 weeks into one pool.

In the case of this clone: Its antigen is not identified.

Clones were sequenced by immunoSEQ multiplex PCR, and TCRdb holds only the in-frame ones, with some missing. The profile shows more than 100,000 clones, about 88% of them singletons. Notes on the study in general: Nearly half of spike-specific TCRs reportedly target unmutated variant regions. Across the whole spike, CD4 TCRs peaked at regions 160-218 and 743-854.

The CDR3 length is 14 residues. Trimming pared 4 bases from V and 4 bases from J, leaving 13 bases between. Per the germline V gene, CDR1 is SQVTM and CDR2 is ANQGSEA. This chain joins TRBV29-1 and TRBJ1-4, with D maybe TRBD1 (6 bases). The sequenced sample was peripheral blood, obtained on day 0 of AZD1222 vaccination. The sequence derives from an adult in good health. CDR3 DNA sequence: TGCAGCGTTGGGTTCGGGACACATAATGAAAAACTGTTTTTT. It is translated as CSVGFGTHNEKLFF.